This T cell receptor beta chain was recovered during a study of read filtering for tumor transcriptome and immune sequencing. The CDR3 has 13 amino acids. In germline, CDR1 is SGHVS, CDR2 FQNEAQ. Trimming took off 3 bases at V and 2 bases at J, with 7 bases between the two ends. This clonotype was counted ten times or more. Its target is not known. Molecular barcoded adaptors covering alpha/delta and beta/gamma chains were used on roughly 400 ng RNA. TCRdb used MiXCR to reprocess the reads, holding one entry per CDR3 protein. Of around 40,000 distinct CDR3 sequences listed, approximately 12% are singletons. General observations from the study: Even smaller IR-seq throughput identified most shared clonotypes. Correlation between methods rose after single-read clonotypes were removed.

The receptor was derived from a donor older than 35 with multiple myeloma. The sequenced sample was a population of CD138-negative cells sorted from bone marrow. The rearrangement uses TRBV7-8 and TRBJ1-1; no reliable D call. The CDR3 is CASSFYGNTEAFF. CDR3 coding DNA: TGTGCCAGCAGCTTTTACGGTAACACTGAAGCTTTCTTT.